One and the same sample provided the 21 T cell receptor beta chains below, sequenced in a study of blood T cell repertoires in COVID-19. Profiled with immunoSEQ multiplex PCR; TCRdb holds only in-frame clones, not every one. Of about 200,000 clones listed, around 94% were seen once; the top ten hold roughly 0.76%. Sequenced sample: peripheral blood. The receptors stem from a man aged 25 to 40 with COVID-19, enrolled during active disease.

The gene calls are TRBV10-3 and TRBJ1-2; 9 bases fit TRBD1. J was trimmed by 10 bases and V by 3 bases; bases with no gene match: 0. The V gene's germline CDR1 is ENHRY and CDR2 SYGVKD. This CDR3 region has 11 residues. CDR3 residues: CAISEQGAYTF. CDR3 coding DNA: TGTGCCATCAGTGAACAGGGGGCCTACACCTTC.

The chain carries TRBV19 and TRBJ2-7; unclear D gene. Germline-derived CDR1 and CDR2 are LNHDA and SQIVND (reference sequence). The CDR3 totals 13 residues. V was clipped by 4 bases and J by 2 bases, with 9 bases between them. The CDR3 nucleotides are TGTGCCAGTAGTACAGACACAACCTACGAGCAGTACTTC. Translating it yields CASSTDTTYEQYF.

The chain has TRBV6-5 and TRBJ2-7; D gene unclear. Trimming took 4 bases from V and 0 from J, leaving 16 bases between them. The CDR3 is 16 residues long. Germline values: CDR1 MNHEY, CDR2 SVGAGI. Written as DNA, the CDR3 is TGTGCCAGCAGTTCCCCCGTGGGCGTGAGCTCCTACGAGCAGTACTTC. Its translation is CASSSPVGVSSYEQYF.

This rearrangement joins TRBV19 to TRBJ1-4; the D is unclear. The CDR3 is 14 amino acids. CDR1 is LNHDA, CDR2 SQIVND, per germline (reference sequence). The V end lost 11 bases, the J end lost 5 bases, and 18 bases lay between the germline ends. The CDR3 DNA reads TGTGCCTGCCACCGCGGGCAGGACAATGAAAAACTGTTTTTT. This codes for CACHRGQDNEKLFF.

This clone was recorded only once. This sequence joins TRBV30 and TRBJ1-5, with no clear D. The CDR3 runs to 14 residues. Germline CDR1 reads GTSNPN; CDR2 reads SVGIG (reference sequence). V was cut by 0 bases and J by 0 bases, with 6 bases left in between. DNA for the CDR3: TGTGCCTGGAGTGTAGGACTTAGCAATCAGCCCCAGCATTTT. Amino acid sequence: CAWSVGLSNQPQHF.

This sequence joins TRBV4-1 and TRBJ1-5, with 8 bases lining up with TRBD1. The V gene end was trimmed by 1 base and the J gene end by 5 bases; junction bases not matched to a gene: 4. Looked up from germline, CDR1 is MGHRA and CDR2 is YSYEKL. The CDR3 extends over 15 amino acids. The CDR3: CASSQVTGDYQPQHF. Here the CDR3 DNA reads TGCGCCAGCAGCCAAGTGACAGGGGACTATCAGCCCCAGCATTTT.

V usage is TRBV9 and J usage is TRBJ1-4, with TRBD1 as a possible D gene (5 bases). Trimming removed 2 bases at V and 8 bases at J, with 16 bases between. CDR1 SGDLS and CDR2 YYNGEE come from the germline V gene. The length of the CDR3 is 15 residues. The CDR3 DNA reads TGTGCCAGCAGCGTCACCGGGACTTGGGGGGAAAAACTGTTTTTT. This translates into CASSVTGTWGEKLFF.

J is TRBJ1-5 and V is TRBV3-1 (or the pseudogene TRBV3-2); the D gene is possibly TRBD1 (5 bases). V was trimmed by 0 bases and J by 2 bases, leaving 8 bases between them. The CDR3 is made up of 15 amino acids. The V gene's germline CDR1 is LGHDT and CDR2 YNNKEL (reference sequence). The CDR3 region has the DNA TGTGCCAGCAGCCAAGATATCAGGGGCAATCAGCCCCAGCATTTT. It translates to CASSQDIRGNQPQHF.

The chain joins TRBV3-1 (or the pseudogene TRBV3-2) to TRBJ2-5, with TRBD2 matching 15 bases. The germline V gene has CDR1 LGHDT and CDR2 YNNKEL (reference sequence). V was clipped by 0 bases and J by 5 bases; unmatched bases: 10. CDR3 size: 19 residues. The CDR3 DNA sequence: TGTGCCAGCAGCCAAGATCGGGGGACTAGCGGGGGGTGGACCGAGACCCAGTACTTC. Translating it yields CASSQDRGTSGGWTETQYF.

The CDR3 reads CASSRTEGNGYTF. CDR3 DNA sequence: TGTGCCAGCAGCCGGACGGAGGGTAATGGCTACACCTTC. The V and J genes are TRBV5-4 and TRBJ1-2; D is undetermined. Trimming removed 4 bases from V and 6 bases from J, with 13 bases in between. Germline V lookup: CDR1 SGHNT, CDR2 YYREEE (reference sequence). The CDR3 totals 13 residues. Filled out from reference TRBV5-4 and TRBJ1-2, the complete variable domain reads ETGVTQSPTHLIKTRGQQVTLRCSSQSGHNTVSWYQQALGQGPQFIFQYYREEENGRGNFPPRFSGLQFPNYSSELNVNALELDDSALYLCASSRTEGNGYTFGSGTRLTVV.

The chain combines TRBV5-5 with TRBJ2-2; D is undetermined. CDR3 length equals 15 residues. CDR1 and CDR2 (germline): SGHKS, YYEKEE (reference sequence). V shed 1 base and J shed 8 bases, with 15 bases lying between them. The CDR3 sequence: CASSLLRSLSGELFF. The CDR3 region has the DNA TGTGCCAGCAGCTTGCTTAGGAGTCTGTCAGGGGAGCTGTTTTTT.

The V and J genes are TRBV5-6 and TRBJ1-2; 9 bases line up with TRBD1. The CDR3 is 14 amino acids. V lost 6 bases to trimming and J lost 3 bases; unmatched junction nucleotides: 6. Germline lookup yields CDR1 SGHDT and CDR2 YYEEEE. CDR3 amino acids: CASTPTGGHYGYTF. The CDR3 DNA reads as TGTGCCAGCACCCCGACAGGGGGACACTATGGCTACACCTTC.

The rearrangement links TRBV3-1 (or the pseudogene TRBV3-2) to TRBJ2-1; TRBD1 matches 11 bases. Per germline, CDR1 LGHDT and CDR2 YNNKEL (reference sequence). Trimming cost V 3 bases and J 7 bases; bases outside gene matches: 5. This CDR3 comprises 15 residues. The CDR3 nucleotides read TGTGCCAGCAGCCACCGGGACAGGGGGGTAAATGAGCAGTTCTTC. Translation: CASSHRDRGVNEQFF.

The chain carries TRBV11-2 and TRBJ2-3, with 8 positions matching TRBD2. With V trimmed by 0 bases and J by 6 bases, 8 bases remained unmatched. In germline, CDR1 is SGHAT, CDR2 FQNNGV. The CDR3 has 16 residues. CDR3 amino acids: CASSLDGLAGADTQYF. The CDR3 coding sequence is TGTGCCAGCAGCTTAGATGGACTAGCCGGGGCCGATACGCAGTATTTT.

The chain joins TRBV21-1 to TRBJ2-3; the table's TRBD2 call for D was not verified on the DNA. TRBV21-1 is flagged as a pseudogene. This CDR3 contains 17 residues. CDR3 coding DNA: TGTGCCAGCAGCAAGGGGACTAGCGGGGGGAGCACAGATACGCAGTATTTT. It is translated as CASSKGTSGGSTDTQYF.

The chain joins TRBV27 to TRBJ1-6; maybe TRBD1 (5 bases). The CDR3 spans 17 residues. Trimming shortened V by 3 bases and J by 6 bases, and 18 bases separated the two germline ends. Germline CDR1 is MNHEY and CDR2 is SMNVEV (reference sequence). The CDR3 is CASSLKQGGTLNSPLHF. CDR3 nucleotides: TGTGCCAGCAGTTTGAAGCAGGGAGGGACTCTTAATTCACCCCTCCACTTT.

For the CDR3, the DNA is TGTGCCAGCAGCGATATCGGGACAGGGTTGAGCATTCAGTACTTC. The encoded protein is CASSDIGTGLSIQYF. This chain links TRBV6-5 with TRBJ2-4, with TRBD1 matching 9 bases. Per germline, CDR1 MNHEY and CDR2 SVGAGI. There are 15 residues in the CDR3. V gave up 6 bases and J gave up 9 bases; unmatched junction bases: 12.

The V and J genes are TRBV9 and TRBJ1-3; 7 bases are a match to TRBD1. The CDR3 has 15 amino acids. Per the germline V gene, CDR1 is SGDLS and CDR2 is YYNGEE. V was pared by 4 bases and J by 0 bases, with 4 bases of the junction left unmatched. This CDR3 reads CASSLQGSSGNTIYF. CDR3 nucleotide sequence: TGTGCCAGCAGCCTACAGGGGTCCTCTGGAAACACCATATATTTT. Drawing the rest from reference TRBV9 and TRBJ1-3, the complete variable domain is DSGVTQTPKHLITATGQRVTLRCSPRSGDLSVYWYQQSLDQGLQFLIQYYNGEERAKGNILERFSAQQFPDLHSELNLSSLELGDSALYFCASSLQGSSGNTIYFGEGSWLTVV.

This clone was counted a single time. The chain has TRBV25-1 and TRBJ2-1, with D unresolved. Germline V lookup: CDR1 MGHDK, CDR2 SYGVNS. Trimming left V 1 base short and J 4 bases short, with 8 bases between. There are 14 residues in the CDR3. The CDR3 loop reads CASSESGRYNEQFF. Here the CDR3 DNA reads TGTGCCAGCAGTGAATCAGGCAGGTACAATGAGCAGTTCTTC.

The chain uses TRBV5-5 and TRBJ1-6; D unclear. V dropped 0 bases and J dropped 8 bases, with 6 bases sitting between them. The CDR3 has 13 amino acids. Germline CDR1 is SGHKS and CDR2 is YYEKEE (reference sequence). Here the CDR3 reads CASSLGGDSPLHF. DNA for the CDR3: TGTGCCAGCAGCTTGGGCGGGGATTCACCCCTCCACTTT. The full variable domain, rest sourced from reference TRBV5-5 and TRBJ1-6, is DAGVTQSPTHLIKTRGQQVTLRCSPISGHKSVSWYQQVLGQGPQFIFQYYEKEERGRGNFPDRFSARQFPNYSSELNVNALLLGDSALYLCASSLGGDSPLHFGNGTRLTVT.

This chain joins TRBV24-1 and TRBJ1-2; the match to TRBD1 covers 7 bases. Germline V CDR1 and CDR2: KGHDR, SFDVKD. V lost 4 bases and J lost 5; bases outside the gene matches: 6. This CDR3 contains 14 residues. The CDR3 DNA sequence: TGTGCCACCAGTGACTGGACAGGCAGTTATGGCTACACCTTC. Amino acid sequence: CATSDWTGSYGYTF.